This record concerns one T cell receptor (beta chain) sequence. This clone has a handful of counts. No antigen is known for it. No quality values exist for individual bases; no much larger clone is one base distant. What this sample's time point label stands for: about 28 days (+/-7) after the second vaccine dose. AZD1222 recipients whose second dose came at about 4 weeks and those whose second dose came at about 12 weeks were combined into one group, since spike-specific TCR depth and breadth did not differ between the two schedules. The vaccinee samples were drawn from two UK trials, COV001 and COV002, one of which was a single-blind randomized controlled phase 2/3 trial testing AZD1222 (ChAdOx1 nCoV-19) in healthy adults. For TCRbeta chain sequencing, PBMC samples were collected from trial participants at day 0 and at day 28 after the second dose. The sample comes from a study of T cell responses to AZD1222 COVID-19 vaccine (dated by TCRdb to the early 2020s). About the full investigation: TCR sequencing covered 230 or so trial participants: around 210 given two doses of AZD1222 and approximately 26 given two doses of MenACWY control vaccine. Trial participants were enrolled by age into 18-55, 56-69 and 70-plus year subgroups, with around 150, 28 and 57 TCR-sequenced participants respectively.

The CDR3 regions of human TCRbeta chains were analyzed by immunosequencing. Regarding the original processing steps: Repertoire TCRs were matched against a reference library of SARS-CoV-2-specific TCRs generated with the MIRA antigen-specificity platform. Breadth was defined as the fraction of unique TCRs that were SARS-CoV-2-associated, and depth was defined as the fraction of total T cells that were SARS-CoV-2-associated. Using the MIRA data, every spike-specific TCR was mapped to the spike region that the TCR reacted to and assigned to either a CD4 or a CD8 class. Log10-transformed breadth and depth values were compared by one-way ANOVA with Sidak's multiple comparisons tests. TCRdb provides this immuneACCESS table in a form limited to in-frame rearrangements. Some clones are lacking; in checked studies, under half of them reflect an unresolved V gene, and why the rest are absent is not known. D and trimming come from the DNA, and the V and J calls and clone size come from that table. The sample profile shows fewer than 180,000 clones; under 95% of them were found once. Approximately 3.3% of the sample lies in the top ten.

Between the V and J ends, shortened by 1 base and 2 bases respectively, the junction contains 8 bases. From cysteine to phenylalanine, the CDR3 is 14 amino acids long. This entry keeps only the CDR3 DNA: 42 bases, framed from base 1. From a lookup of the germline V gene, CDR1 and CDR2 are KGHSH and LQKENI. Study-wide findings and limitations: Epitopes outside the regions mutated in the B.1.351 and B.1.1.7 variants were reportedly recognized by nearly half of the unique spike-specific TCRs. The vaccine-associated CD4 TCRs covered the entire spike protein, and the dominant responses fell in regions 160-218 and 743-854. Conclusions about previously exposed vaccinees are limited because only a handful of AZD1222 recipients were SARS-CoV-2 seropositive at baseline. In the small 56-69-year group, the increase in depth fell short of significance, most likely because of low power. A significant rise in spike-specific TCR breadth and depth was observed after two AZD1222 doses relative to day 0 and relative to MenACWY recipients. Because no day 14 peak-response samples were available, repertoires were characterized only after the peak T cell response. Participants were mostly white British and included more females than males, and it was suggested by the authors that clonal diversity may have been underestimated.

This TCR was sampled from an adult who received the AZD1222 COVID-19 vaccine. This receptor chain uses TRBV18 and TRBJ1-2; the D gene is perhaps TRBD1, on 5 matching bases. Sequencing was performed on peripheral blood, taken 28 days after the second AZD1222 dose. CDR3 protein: CASSPQGRNYGYTF. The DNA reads TGTGCCAGCTCACCACAGGGACGGAACTATGGCTACACCTTC. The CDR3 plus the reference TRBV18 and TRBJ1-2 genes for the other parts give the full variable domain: NAGVMQNPRHLVRRRGQEARLRCSPMKGHSHVYWYRQLPEEGLKFMVYLQKENIIDESGMPKERFSAEFPKEGPSILRIQQVVRGDSAAYFCASSPQGRNYGYTFGSGTRLTVV.